Following are 15 T cell receptor beta chains from one sample sequenced in a study of technical replicates of blood from a few donors. Only in-frame clones appear in the TCRdb table, and some are missing; sequencing was by immunoSEQ multiplex PCR. The repertoire includes 40,000 to 60,000 clones, roughly 92% of them detected once, and 3% to 4% sits in the top ten. Sequencing was performed on PBMCs. These receptors all come from a human donor in good health. Some clones in this sample may be carry-over from other donors' samples.

The rearrangement joins TRBV30 to TRBJ1-6; D is undetermined. The CDR3 sequence is 13 residues long. Germline V gene lookup returns CDR1 GTSNPN and CDR2 SVGIG (reference sequence). The germline V and J ends were trimmed by 2 bases and 7 bases, with 9 bases remaining between them. CDR3 sequence (DNA): TGTGCCTGGAGTACCCGGAGGAATTCACCCCTCCACTTT. Protein product: CAWSTRRNSPLHF. Supplemented by reference TRBV30 and TRBJ1-6, the full variable domain reads SQTIHQWPATLVQPVGSPLSLECTVEGTSNPNLYWYRQAAGRGLQLLFYSVGIGQISSEVPQNLSASRPQDRQFILSSKKLLLSDSGFYLCAWSTRRNSPLHFGNGTRLTVT.

The chain is built from TRBV10-3 and TRBJ2-2, with D possibly TRBD2 on 6 matching bases. CDR3 length equals 14 residues. Germline V gene sequence: CDR1 ENHRY, CDR2 SYGVKD. V lost 10 bases, J lost 6 bases, and 18 bases lay in between. The CDR3: CATGSPGGAGELFF. The CDR3 DNA is TGTGCCACCGGGAGCCCAGGAGGGGCCGGGGAGCTGTTTTTT.

This chain links TRBV19 with TRBJ2-5; possibly TRBD1 for D (6 bases). The germline V gene encodes CDR1 LNHDA and CDR2 SQIVND (reference sequence). Trimming cost V 0 bases and J 5 bases, with 16 bases left between them. This CDR3 spans 16 amino acids. In DNA, the CDR3 is TGTGCCAGTAGTATAGAACACCAGGACAGTCGGGAGACCCAGTACTTC. Protein: CASSIEHQDSRETQYF. Variable domain in full (rest from reference TRBV19 and TRBJ2-5): DGGITQSPKYLFRKEGQNVTLSCEQNLNHDAMYWYRQDPGQGLRLIYYSQIVNDFQKGDIAEGYSVSREKKESFPLTVTSAQKNPTAFYLCASSIEHQDSRETQYFGPGTRLLVL.

The V and J genes are TRBV6-5 and TRBJ1-2; perhaps TRBD1 as D (6 bases). Trimming stripped 7 bases from V and 9 bases from J, with 24 bases between. Germline CDR1 is MNHEY and CDR2 is SVGAGI. CDR3 length: 15 amino acids. CDR3 DNA sequence: TGTGCCAGCACCGAAGGGGGGGCCAACAGGTTCCGCTACACCTTC. Its protein product is CASTEGGANRFRYTF.

The rearrangement uses TRBV7-2 and TRBJ2-7; the match to TRBD2 covers 11 bases. Per the germline V gene, CDR1 is SGHTA and CDR2 is FQGNSA. This CDR3 spans 15 amino acids. J was trimmed by 6 bases and V by 4 bases; bases with no gene match: 8. The CDR3 DNA follows: TGTGCCAGCAGCTCCCTTAGCGGGAGGGCCTCCGAGCAGTACTTC. Protein: CASSSLSGRASEQYF. The full variable domain, its missing parts supplied by reference TRBV7-2 and TRBJ2-7, is GAGVSQSPSNKVTEKGKDVELRCDPISGHTALYWYRQSLGQGLEFLIYFQGNSAPDKSGLPSDRFSAERTGGSVSTLTIQRTQQEDSAVYLCASSSLSGRASEQYFGPGTRLTVT.

The chain is built from TRBV4-2 and TRBJ2-7; D remains unclear. Germline lookup yields CDR1 LGHNA and CDR2 YNFKEQ. This CDR3 spans 16 amino acids. Trimming pared 0 bases from V and 0 bases from J, leaving 12 bases between. The DNA of the CDR3 is TGTGCCAGCAGCCAAGATTGGCCAGGTAGCTCCTACGAGCAGTACTTC. It translates to CASSQDWPGSSYEQYF.

The CDR3, as DNA: TGTGCCTGGGATCGAGCGTACGAGCAGTACTTC. This translates into CAWDRAYEQYF. V usage is TRBV30 and J usage is TRBJ2-7; D gene unclear. Germline CDR1 GTSNPN, CDR2 SVGIG (reference sequence). The CDR3 consists of 11 residues. V was trimmed by 5 bases and J by 4 bases, leaving 9 bases between them. Using reference TRBV30 and TRBJ2-7 for the parts outside the CDR3, the full variable domain is SQTIHQWPATLVQPVGSPLSLECTVEGTSNPNLYWYRQAAGRGLQLLFYSVGIGQISSEVPQNLSASRPQDRQFILSSKKLLLSDSGFYLCAWDRAYEQYFGPGTRLTVT.

The chain combines TRBV20-1 with TRBJ2-7; no definite D call. CDR1 and CDR2 (germline): DFQATT, SNEGSKA (reference sequence). The CDR3 is 11 residues long. V lost 1 base and J lost 4, with 5 bases in between. CDR3 in amino acids: CSARGYYEQYF. In DNA form, the CDR3 reads TGCAGTGCTAGAGGTTATTACGAGCAGTACTTC.

This clone occurred once. V is TRBV5-1 and J is TRBJ2-1, with D maybe TRBD1 (5 bases). The germline gives CDR1 SGHRS, CDR2 YFSETQ. The CDR3 consists of 14 residues. Trimming removed 6 bases from V and 8 bases from J, with 18 bases in between. The CDR3 sequence: CASTLGAGKDEQFF. The CDR3 bases are TGCGCCAGCACTTTAGGGGCAGGGAAGGATGAGCAGTTCTTC. Combining the CDR3 with reference TRBV5-1 and TRBJ2-1 gives the whole variable domain KAGVTQTPRYLIKTRGQQVTLSCSPISGHRSVSWYQQTPGQGLQFLFEYFSETQRNKGNFPGRFSGRQFSNSRSEMNVSTLELGDSALYLCASTLGAGKDEQFFGPGTRLTVL.

The chain links TRBV5-1 to TRBJ2-1; 9 nucleotides match TRBD2. The CDR3 length is 13 residues. The V gene's germline CDR1 is SGHRS and CDR2 YFSETQ. V gave up 5 bases and J gave up 3 bases; unmatched junction bases: 0. The CDR3 sequence is CASSSGGYNEQFF. In DNA form, the CDR3 reads TGCGCCAGCAGTAGCGGGGGCTACAATGAGCAGTTCTTC. Full variable domain (outside the CDR3, taken from reference TRBV5-1 and TRBJ2-1): KAGVTQTPRYLIKTRGQQVTLSCSPISGHRSVSWYQQTPGQGLQFLFEYFSETQRNKGNFPGRFSGRQFSNSRSEMNVSTLELGDSALYLCASSSGGYNEQFFGPGTRLTVL.

V gene TRBV2 combines with J gene TRBJ2-7, with D possibly being TRBD2 (6 bases). The CDR3 consists of 14 residues. CDR1 is SNHLY, CDR2 FYNNEI, per germline. With 5 bases removed from V and 6 bases from J, the gap between germline ends came to 17 bases. CDR3 sequence (DNA): TGTGCCAGCAGTCAAACAGCCTCTAGCGTCGAGCAGTACTTC. Protein sequence: CASSQTASSVEQYF.

The rearrangement uses TRBV7-2 and TRBJ2-1, with TRBD1 as a possible D gene (6 bases). V dropped 4 bases and J dropped 9 bases, with 10 bases sitting between them. The germline V gene has CDR1 SGHTA and CDR2 FQGNSA. The CDR3 is 12 amino acids. CDR3: CASSYGQPEQFF. For the CDR3, the DNA is TGTGCCAGCAGCTACGGACAGCCTGAGCAGTTCTTC. The entire variable domain, with the rest obtained from reference TRBV7-2 and TRBJ2-1, is as follows: GAGVSQSPSNKVTEKGKDVELRCDPISGHTALYWYRQSLGQGLEFLIYFQGNSAPDKSGLPSDRFSAERTGGSVSTLTIQRTQQEDSAVYLCASSYGQPEQFFGPGTRLTVL.

The chain is built from TRBV5-1 and TRBJ2-2, with TRBD2 matching 13 bases. CDR3 length: 16 residues. With 9 bases clipped from V and 6 bases from J, the junction kept 11 bases outside the gene matches. Germline V lookup: CDR1 SGHRS, CDR2 YFSETQ. The CDR3 sequence is CATRGLAGASSGELFF. The CDR3 DNA follows: TGCGCCACCAGAGGACTAGCGGGAGCGTCTTCCGGGGAGCTGTTTTTT.

The chain recombines TRBV13 with TRBJ1-3; TRBD1 is a possible D gene (5 bases). V was clipped by 5 bases and J by 0 bases, with 11 bases between them. Germline CDR1 reads PRHDT; CDR2 reads FYEKMQ (reference sequence). The CDR3 extends over 15 amino acids. The CDR3 nucleotides read TGTGCCAGCAGCCAGAAGCAGGGCTCTGGAAACACCATATATTTT. It yields the protein CASSQKQGSGNTIYF.

DNA of the CDR3: TGTGCCACCACCGAAGATAGGGGACTGCGTTTCGGCGAGCAGTACTTC. Translated, it gives CATTEDRGLRFGEQYF. V is TRBV15 and J is TRBJ2-7; tentatively, D is TRBD2 (6 bases). The V end was cut by 7 bases, the J end by 6 bases, with 25 bases between. Germline values: CDR1 LNHNV, CDR2 YYDKDF (reference sequence). The CDR3 sequence is 16 residues long.